A selection of T cell receptor beta chains follows, all from one sample in a study of T cell changes during pregnancy in multiple sclerosis. This table comes from immunoSEQ multiplex PCR, and its TCRdb copy is limited to in-frame clones, with some not included. This table holds around 49,000 clones, 90% found once. Specimen: peripheral blood, collected after pregnancy. Receptors were obtained from a female donor in good health, enrolled as a control in a pregnancy study. Both conserved end residues are part of each CDR3. D genes are given only for firm matches. Rows may omit the clone size; those that give it use once, few, many or a size class.

cdr3_aa: CASSLAQGLTGGYEQYF
cdr3_nt: TGTGCCAGCAGCTTGGCGCAGGGGTTGACTGGTGGTTACGAGCAGTACTTC
j_call: TRBJ2-7
d_call: NA
v_call: TRBV5-4
clone_size: once

cdr3_aa: CASSENSYYEQYF
cdr3_nt: TGTGCCAGCAGTGAAAACTCCTACTACGAGCAGTACTTC
j_call: TRBJ2-7
d_call: NA
v_call: TRBV6-1
clone_size: NA

cdr3_aa: CASSLGALAGGPDTQYF
cdr3_nt: TGTGCCAGCAGCTTAGGAGCCTTGGCGGGGGGGCCAGATACGCAGTATTTT
j_call: TRBJ2-3
d_call: TRBD2
v_call: TRBV11-3
clone_size: NA

cdr3_aa: CASSIDRVVQFF
cdr3_nt: TGTGCCAGTAGTATCGACAGGGTCGTCCAGTTCTTC
j_call: TRBJ2-1
d_call: TRBD1
v_call: TRBV19
clone_size: NA

cdr3_aa: CAWSVQATAEAFF
cdr3_nt: TGTGCCTGGAGTGTACAAGCGACGGCTGAAGCTTTCTTT
j_call: TRBJ1-1
d_call: NA
v_call: TRBV30
clone_size: few

cdr3_aa: CASTEGLAGGKEQFF
cdr3_nt: TGTGCCAGCACCGAGGGGCTAGCGGGGGGCAAAGAGCAGTTCTTC
j_call: TRBJ2-1
d_call: TRBD2
v_call: TRBV2
clone_size: NA

cdr3_aa: CASKRDRANQPQHF
cdr3_nt: TGTGCCAGCAAGAGGGACAGGGCCAATCAGCCCCAGCATTTT
j_call: TRBJ1-5
d_call: TRBD1
v_call: TRBV2
clone_size: NA

cdr3_aa: CASSPSVSANEKLFF
cdr3_nt: TGTGCCAGCTCACCCTCGGTTTCGGCTAATGAAAAACTGTTTTTT
j_call: TRBJ1-4
d_call: NA
v_call: TRBV18
clone_size: few

cdr3_aa: CASSLAHGQSSYEQYF
cdr3_nt: TGTGCCAGCAGCTTAGCGCATGGACAGAGCTCCTACGAGCAGTACTTC
j_call: TRBJ2-7
d_call: NA
v_call: TRBV7-2
clone_size: NA

cdr3_aa: CASSRGYEQYF
cdr3_nt: TGTGCCAGCAGTCGCGGCTACGAGCAGTACTTC
j_call: TRBJ2-7
d_call: NA
v_call: TRBV6-4
clone_size: NA

cdr3_aa: CASSLATGMNTEAFF
cdr3_nt: TGTGCCAGCAGCTTAGCCACAGGCATGAACACTGAAGCTTTCTTT
j_call: TRBJ1-1
d_call: NA
v_call: TRBV11-1
clone_size: NA

cdr3_aa: CASSVAVGRFTYNEQFF
cdr3_nt: TGTGCCAGCAGCGTAGCGGTCGGGAGGTTTACCTACAATGAGCAGTTCTTC
j_call: TRBJ2-1
d_call: TRBD2
v_call: TRBV9
clone_size: once

cdr3_aa: CASIYQETQYF
cdr3_nt: TGTGCCAGCATCTATCAAGAGACCCAGTACTTC
j_call: TRBJ2-5
d_call: NA
v_call: TRBV28
clone_size: NA

cdr3_aa: CASSYAGTGLLYEQYF
cdr3_nt: TGTGCCAGCAGTTACGCGGGGACAGGGCTTCTCTACGAGCAGTACTTC
j_call: TRBJ2-7
d_call: TRBD1
v_call: TRBV6-5
clone_size: NA

cdr3_aa: CASSLGGQLSYEQYF
cdr3_nt: TGTGCCAGCAGTTTGGGCGGACAGCTCTCCTACGAGCAGTACTTC
j_call: TRBJ2-7
d_call: NA
v_call: TRBV28
clone_size: few

cdr3_aa: CARSLDEHSGNTIYF
cdr3_nt: TGTGCCAGAAGTTTGGACGAGCACTCTGGAAACACCATATATTTT
j_call: TRBJ1-3
d_call: NA
v_call: TRBV5-3
clone_size: NA

cdr3_aa: CAISETRGQGDTQYF
cdr3_nt: TGTGCCATCAGTGAGACCAGGGGGCAGGGAGATACGCAGTATTTT
j_call: TRBJ2-3
d_call: TRBD1
v_call: TRBV10-3
clone_size: NA

cdr3_aa: CASTPLGGKDGYTF
cdr3_nt: TGTGCCAGCACTCCACTGGGAGGAAAGGATGGCTACACCTTC
j_call: TRBJ1-2
d_call: NA
v_call: TRBV25-1
clone_size: NA

cdr3_aa: CASSLGLAGPPTGELFF
cdr3_nt: TGCGCCAGCAGCTTGGGGCTAGCCGGGCCACCCACCGGGGAGCTGTTTTTT
j_call: TRBJ2-2
d_call: NA
v_call: TRBV5-1
clone_size: NA

cdr3_aa: CAWGTGTAVSEQYF
cdr3_nt: TGTGCCTGGGGGACCGGGACAGCAGTTTCTGAGCAGTACTTC
j_call: TRBJ2-7
d_call: TRBD1
v_call: TRBV30
clone_size: once

cdr3_aa: CASSWDSVGGYTF
cdr3_nt: TGTGCCAGCAGCTGGGACAGCGTAGGAGGCTACACCTTC
j_call: TRBJ1-2
d_call: TRBD1
v_call: TRBV25-1
clone_size: NA

cdr3_aa: CASSVGGDGVEQFF
cdr3_nt: TGTGCCAGCAGTGTAGGCGGCGATGGTGTGGAGCAGTTCTTC
j_call: TRBJ2-1
d_call: NA
v_call: TRBV6-1
clone_size: NA

cdr3_aa: CSVDRTSGKLSTDTQYF
cdr3_nt: TGCAGCGTTGATAGGACTAGCGGGAAATTGAGCACAGATACGCAGTATTTT
j_call: TRBJ2-3
d_call: TRBD2
v_call: TRBV29-1
clone_size: NA

cdr3_aa: CASREVAGGYNEQFF
cdr3_nt: TGTGCCAGCAGAGAGGTAGCGGGAGGGTACAATGAGCAGTTCTTC
j_call: TRBJ2-1
d_call: TRBD2
v_call: TRBV2
clone_size: NA

cdr3_aa: CASSARRREADTIYF
cdr3_nt: TGTGCCAGCAGCGCCCGGAGGCGGGAGGCGGACACCATATATTTT
j_call: TRBJ1-3
d_call: NA
v_call: TRBV9
clone_size: NA

cdr3_aa: CASSIERGSGANVLTF
cdr3_nt: TGTGCCAGTAGTATAGAGAGGGGGTCTGGGGCCAACGTCCTGACTTTC
j_call: TRBJ2-6
d_call: NA
v_call: TRBV19
clone_size: once

cdr3_aa: CASSLMVTGVGAFF
cdr3_nt: TGTGCCAGCAGTTTAATGGTGACAGGGGTAGGAGCTTTCTTT
j_call: TRBJ1-1
d_call: TRBD1
v_call: TRBV28
clone_size: few

cdr3_aa: CASSSLAYEQYF
cdr3_nt: TGTGCCAGCTCATCACTAGCCTACGAGCAGTACTTC
j_call: TRBJ2-7
d_call: NA
v_call: TRBV18
clone_size: NA

cdr3_aa: CASSRVSGQGAYEQYF
cdr3_nt: TGTGCCAGCTCACGGGTCTCCGGACAGGGGGCCTACGAGCAGTACTTC
j_call: TRBJ2-7
d_call: TRBD1
v_call: TRBV18
clone_size: once

cdr3_aa: CASSLAGRVWDTQYF
cdr3_nt: TGCGCCAGCAGCTTGGCCGGCCGGGTTTGGGATACGCAGTATTTT
j_call: TRBJ2-3
d_call: NA
v_call: TRBV5-1
clone_size: NA

cdr3_aa: CASSSGVGRVIAPLHF
cdr3_nt: TGTGCCAGCAGCTCTGGGGTGGGCAGGGTAATTGCACCCCTCCACTTT
j_call: TRBJ1-6
d_call: NA
v_call: TRBV5-4
clone_size: NA

cdr3_aa: CASLQQGATYEQYF
cdr3_nt: TGTGCCAGCTTACAACAGGGAGCAACCTACGAGCAGTACTTC
j_call: TRBJ2-7
d_call: NA
v_call: TRBV18
clone_size: NA

cdr3_aa: CASGLVLGGGNTGELFF
cdr3_nt: TGTGCTAGTGGTTTGGTACTCGGCGGAGGGAACACCGGGGAGCTGTTTTTT
j_call: TRBJ2-2
d_call: NA
v_call: TRBV12-5
clone_size: NA

cdr3_aa: CASSQDGLGGELSEQYF
cdr3_nt: TGTGCCAGCAGCCAAGACGGGTTAGGGGGGGAACTGTCCGAGCAGTACTTC
j_call: TRBJ2-7
d_call: NA
v_call: TRBV14
clone_size: NA

cdr3_aa: CASSLSGYYNEQFF
cdr3_nt: TGTGCCAGCAGTCTAAGCGGATACTACAATGAGCAGTTCTTC
j_call: TRBJ2-1
d_call: NA
v_call: TRBV28
clone_size: once

cdr3_aa: CASSLGLAGETQYF
cdr3_nt: TGTGCCAGCAGCTTAGGACTAGCAGGGGAGACCCAGTACTTC
j_call: TRBJ2-5
d_call: TRBD2
v_call: TRBV7-9
clone_size: NA

cdr3_aa: CASSLVTSGSLSAETQYF
cdr3_nt: TGTGCCAGCAGCTTAGTCACTAGCGGGAGCCTCTCCGCAGAGACCCAGTACTTC
j_call: TRBJ2-5
d_call: TRBD2
v_call: TRBV7-6
clone_size: NA

cdr3_aa: CASSPNFRGTEAFF
cdr3_nt: TGTGCCAGCAGCCCGAACTTCAGGGGCACTGAAGCTTTCTTT
j_call: TRBJ1-1
d_call: NA
v_call: TRBV7-6
clone_size: NA

cdr3_aa: CASSGTGLPNQPQHF
cdr3_nt: TGTGCCAGCAGCGGGACAGGGCTGCCTAATCAGCCCCAGCATTTT
j_call: TRBJ1-5
d_call: TRBD1
v_call: TRBV6-5
clone_size: NA

cdr3_aa: CASSPRGPRDSPDYGYTF
cdr3_nt: TGTGCCAGCAGCCCGAGAGGTCCAAGGGACAGCCCTGACTATGGCTACACCTTC
j_call: TRBJ1-2
d_call: TRBD1
v_call: TRBV9
clone_size: NA

cdr3_aa: CASSSDFGALNYGYTF
cdr3_nt: TGTGCCAGCAGCTCCGATTTTGGGGCCCTAAACTATGGCTACACCTTC
j_call: TRBJ1-2
d_call: NA
v_call: TRBV7-8
clone_size: NA

cdr3_aa: CASSLERELRKTQYF
cdr3_nt: TGCGCCAGCAGCTTGGAGCGGGAGTTGAGAAAGACCCAGTACTTC
j_call: TRBJ2-5
d_call: TRBD2
v_call: TRBV5-1
clone_size: NA

cdr3_aa: CASSPDRVSPLHF
cdr3_nt: TGTGCCAGCAGCCCCGACAGGGTTTCACCCCTCCACTTT
j_call: TRBJ1-6
d_call: TRBD1
v_call: TRBV7-2
clone_size: once

cdr3_aa: CASTERERDTEAFF
cdr3_nt: TGTGCCAGCACCGAGAGGGAGAGGGACACTGAAGCTTTCTTT
j_call: TRBJ1-1
d_call: NA
v_call: TRBV6-5
clone_size: NA

cdr3_aa: CASSDLEWNEQFF
cdr3_nt: TGTGCCAGCAGTGACTTAGAGTGGAATGAGCAGTTCTTC
j_call: TRBJ2-1
d_call: NA
v_call: TRBV2
clone_size: NA